These 19 T cell receptor beta chains were sequenced from one sample in a study of beta chain features in type 1 diabetes. Whole-study findings and limits: Type 1 diabetes patients showed a moderate but significant shortening of TCRB CDR3s in all four CD4+ subsets.

Investigators reverse transcribed all isolated RNA, so they sequenced expressed TCRB transcripts. Repertoires were generated with immunoSEQ multiplex PCR, while TCRdb's copy carries only in-frame clones and drops some. Of about 660,000 clones in the sample, over 13% were seen once. Their antigens remain unidentified. Sequencing was done on a sample of naive CD4+ T cells from blood. All receptors come from a man younger than 30 with type 1 diabetes.

The table lists this clone with a few counts. Here the CDR3 reads CSVEVGIGETQYF. As DNA, the CDR3 is TGCAGCGTTGAAGTCGGGATAGGAGAGACCCAGTACTTC. The chain carries TRBV29-1 and TRBJ2-5; a possible D gene is TRBD2 (5 bases). The CDR3 runs to 13 residues. Germline-derived CDR1 and CDR2 are SQVTM and ANQGSEA. V dropped 1 base and J dropped 4 bases, with 10 bases sitting between them.

This clone was counted a few times. Other DNA variants within this sample encode the same CDR3. V and J are TRBV5-1 and TRBJ2-2; tentatively, D is TRBD1 (5 bases). Germline CDR1 SGHRS, CDR2 YFSETQ. V lost 0 bases and J lost 6, with 6 bases in between. This CDR3 spans 13 amino acids. CDR3 sequence (DNA): TGCGCCAGCAGCTTGGGCAGGGCCGGGGAGCTGTTTTTT. Translated: CASSLGRAGELFF.

This clone was found a few times. The CDR3 loop is CASSEAPKAINEQFF. The CDR3, as DNA: TGTGCCAGCAGTGAAGCCCCGAAGGCAATCAACGAGCAGTTCTTC. V usage is TRBV2 and J usage is TRBJ2-1; no firm D call. Trimming left V 0 bases short and J 10 bases short, with 16 bases between. CDR1 is SNHLY and CDR2 is FYNNEI in the germline V gene. The CDR3 length is 15 residues.

This clone was seen a few times. The chain employs TRBV4-3 and TRBJ2-6; D not resolved. Trimming pared 0 bases from V and 0 bases from J, leaving 9 bases between. This CDR3 is built from 17 residues. Germline CDR1 and CDR2: LGHNA and YSLEER. As DNA, the CDR3 is TGCGCCAGCAGCCAAGATGGATGGGGCTCTGGGGCCAACGTCCTGACTTTC. Translation: CASSQDGWGSGANVLTF.

The V call is TRBV7-9, the J call TRBJ2-5; TRBD2 might be the D (6 bases). Germline V CDR1 and CDR2: SEHNR, FQNEAQ (reference sequence). V lost 2 bases and J 7 bases, leaving 17 bases between the germline ends. The CDR3 sequence is 15 residues long. CDR3 in DNA: TGTGCCAGCAGCTTAAGTTCCCGCGGGCGGGGGACCCAGTACTTC. Its protein is CASSLSSRGRGTQYF. Variable domain in full (rest from reference TRBV7-9 and TRBJ2-5): DTGVSQNPRHKITKRGQNVTFRCDPISEHNRLYWYRQTLGQGPEFLTYFQNEAQLEKSRLLSDRFSAERPKGSFSTLEIQRTEQGDSAMYLCASSLSSRGRGTQYFGPGTRLLVL.

The sample holds a few counts of this clone. The chain carries TRBV10-3 and TRBJ2-7; D may be TRBD2 (6 bases). Germline CDR1 and CDR2: ENHRY and SYGVKD. The CDR3 is 14 amino acids. The V gene lost 3 bases and the J gene lost 6 bases, with 15 bases spanning the gap. In nucleotides, the CDR3 is TGTGCCATCAGTGACCGACTAGTGCTTCCCGAGCAGTACTTC. Translation: CAISDRLVLPEQYF.

V usage is TRBV28 and J usage is TRBJ1-2; 12 bases are a match to TRBD1. V gave up 5 bases and J gave up 8 bases; unmatched junction bases: 9. Germline assignment: CDR1 MDHEN and CDR2 SYDVKM. CDR3 size: 15 residues. DNA of the CDR3: TGTGCCAGCAGTCCTCCGGGACAGGGGGCCTGGGGCTACACCTTC. Translating it yields CASSPPGQGAWGYTF.

The chain carries TRBV30 and TRBJ1-1; maybe TRBD1 (5 bases). V was shortened by 3 bases and J by 5 bases, with 19 bases between the two germline ends. The germline gives CDR1 GTSNPN, CDR2 SVGIG (reference sequence). The CDR3 sequence is 15 residues long. CDR3 in amino acids: CAWSPGREPGTEAFF. Here the CDR3 DNA reads TGTGCCTGGAGCCCAGGGAGGGAACCTGGGACTGAAGCTTTCTTT.

This clone was detected a few times. This chain links TRBV6-6 with TRBJ2-3; no clear D gene. Germline values: CDR1 MNHNY, CDR2 SVGAGI (reference sequence). Trimming left V 6 bases short and J 2 bases short, with 6 bases between. The CDR3 runs to 12 residues. CDR3 sequence: CASRGDTDTQYF. For the CDR3, the DNA is TGTGCCAGCAGAGGAGACACAGATACGCAGTATTTT.

The chain's CDR3 is CVSGPQHF. In DNA form, the CDR3 reads TGTGTCAGTGGACCCCAGCATTTT. The chain links TRBV28 to TRBJ1-5, with unresolved D. The germline gives CDR1 MDHEN, CDR2 SYDVKM. The CDR3 runs to 8 residues.

This clone was seen a handful of times. The chain uses TRBV7-2 and TRBJ2-7; TRBD2 aligns across 12 bases. Per the germline V gene, CDR1 is SGHTA and CDR2 is FQGNSA. The V segment lost 5 bases and the J segment 0 bases; nucleotides outside the gene matches: 2. The CDR3 has 15 amino acids. This CDR3 reads CASSPGLAGSYEQYF. The CDR3, as DNA: TGTGCCAGCAGCCCGGGACTAGCGGGCTCCTACGAGCAGTACTTC.

This chain joins TRBV7-9 and TRBJ2-7; tentatively, D is TRBD2 (5 bases). The CDR3 has 14 residues. Germline V gives CDR1 SEHNR, CDR2 FQNEAQ (reference sequence). V gave up 5 bases and J gave up 1 base, with 12 bases separating them. This CDR3 is CASSRGRESYEQYF. Here the CDR3 DNA reads TGTGCCAGCAGCCGAGGACGGGAATCCTACGAGCAGTACTTC.

The chain recombines TRBV2 with TRBJ1-5; D uncertain. The CDR3 runs 14 residues. V was cut by 2 bases and J by 6 bases, with 11 bases left in between. Germline loops: CDR1 SNHLY, CDR2 FYNNEI. The CDR3 here is CASSEFVGSQPQHF. The CDR3 region has the DNA TGTGCCAGCAGTGAATTTGTGGGAAGTCAGCCCCAGCATTTT.

The chain joins TRBV18 to TRBJ2-7; TRBD1 matches 12 bases. Germline assignment: CDR1 KGHSH and CDR2 LQKENI. The CDR3 totals 17 residues. V shed 3 bases and J 6 bases; nucleotides not matched to a gene: 12. The CDR3 DNA is TGTGCCAGCTCACCGCCGGGACAGGGGGCTTCAGGCCTCGAGCAGTACTTC. This gives the protein CASSPPGQGASGLEQYF.

This clone was counted only a few times. Here the CDR3 reads CASSRTGVTKKLFF. The CDR3 bases are TGCGCCAGCAGCCGGACAGGGGTAACGAAAAAACTGTTTTTT. The chain links TRBV4-3 to TRBJ1-4; 9 nucleotides align to TRBD1. CDR1 is LGHNA, CDR2 YSLEER, per germline. V shed 4 bases and J 9 bases; nucleotides not matched to a gene: 6. The CDR3 extends over 14 amino acids.

This chain links TRBV15 with TRBJ1-5; D gene uncertain. This CDR3 region has 15 residues. Germline V gives CDR1 LNHNV, CDR2 YYDKDF (reference sequence). Trimming shortened V by 1 base and J by 0 bases, and 7 bases separated the two germline ends. CDR3 coding DNA: TGTGCCACCAGCAGAGGTCAAAATAGCAATCAGCCCCAGCATTTT. Amino acid sequence: CATSRGQNSNQPQHF.

V is TRBV6-6 and J is TRBJ2-7, with D uncertain. CDR3 length: 14 amino acids. Between the trimmed V and J ends, which lost 0 bases and 2 bases, there was a span of 8 bases. Germline CDR1 is MNHNY and CDR2 is SVGAGI (reference sequence). The CDR3 protein is CASSYSRQTYEQYF. CDR3 coding DNA: TGTGCCAGCAGTTACTCGAGGCAGACCTACGAGCAGTACTTC.

CDR3 sequence reads: CASSVTGTDYGYTF. CDR3 DNA: TGTGCCAGCAGCGTTACCGGGACAGACTATGGCTACACCTTC. The chain recombines TRBV9 with TRBJ1-2, with 7 bases aligning to TRBD1. V lost 2 bases and J lost 3; bases outside the gene matches: 4. Germline V CDR1 and CDR2: SGDLS, YYNGEE. The CDR3 has 14 residues.

This clone was observed a few times. The rearrangement joins TRBV27 to TRBJ1-2, with D perhaps TRBD1 (5 bases). Trimming removed 3 bases from V and 3 bases from J, with 11 bases in between. CDR1 is MNHEY, CDR2 SMNVEV, per germline (reference sequence). The CDR3 is 14 amino acids. The CDR3 nucleotides read TGTGCCAGCAGTTTGAAGGGGTTGGACTATGGCTACACCTTC. Translated: CASSLKGLDYGYTF.